The 6 T cell receptor beta chains below come from one sample, sequenced in a study of liver allograft versus peripheral blood T cells. Study in general: The authors compared T cell receptor repertoires in transplanted livers with recipients' peripheral blood repertoires.

TCRdb ran MiXCR on the reads and lists one entry per CDR3 protein. The sample shows thousands of distinct CDR3 sequences, about a sixth of them seen only once. Source of these receptors: a human patient who had a liver transplant. Some T cells may trace back to the graft donor.

Many counts were recorded for this clonotype. The chain uses TRBV5-6 and TRBJ2-2; D might be TRBD2 (6 bases). V lost 4 bases to trimming and J lost 7 bases, with 14 bases between them. Germline CDR1 reads SGHDT; CDR2 reads YYEEEE. This CDR3 contains 14 residues. The CDR3 DNA reads TGTGCCAGCAGCCCCGTCTTGGGGGGCGGGGAGCTGTTTTTT. Its protein is CASSPVLGGGELFF.

This clonotype was recorded many times. The V gene is TRBV7-9, the J gene TRBJ1-5; perhaps TRBD1 as D (6 bases). V was cut by 5 bases and J by 10 bases, with 12 bases left in between. This CDR3 is 12 amino acids long. CDR1 is SEHNR, CDR2 FQNEAQ, per germline (reference sequence). Here the CDR3 DNA reads TGTGCCAGCAGCCCCACAGGGAGACCCCAGCATTTT. Encoded protein: CASSPTGRPQHF.

The table lists this clonotype with a few counts. The V call is TRBV7-9, the J call TRBJ1-2, with 8 bases aligning to TRBD1. CDR3 length equals 14 residues. Per the germline V gene, CDR1 is SEHNR and CDR2 is FQNEAQ (reference sequence). The V and J ends lost 5 bases and 6 bases, in that order; junction bases with no gene match: 8. The CDR3 DNA follows: TGTGCCAGCAGCGCCGCAGGGGGCGCAAATGGCTACACCTTC. As protein: CASSAAGGANGYTF. The full variable domain, rest sourced from reference TRBV7-9 and TRBJ1-2, is DTGVSQNPRHKITKRGQNVTFRCDPISEHNRLYWYRQTLGQGPEFLTYFQNEAQLEKSRLLSDRFSAERPKGSFSTLEIQRTEQGDSAMYLCASSAAGGANGYTFGSGTRLTVV.

This clonotype has ten or more counts. The rearrangement links TRBV19 to TRBJ1-2; the D is unclear. Germline values: CDR1 LNHDA, CDR2 SQIVND (reference sequence). Deletions cut 7 bases from V and 6 bases from J, with 15 bases between. The CDR3 is 13 amino acids. This CDR3 is CASTGGWLDGYTF. The CDR3 nucleotides are TGTGCCAGTACTGGTGGGTGGTTGGATGGCTACACCTTC.

Relative to its sample, this clonotype is medium-sized. The chain is built from TRBV30 and TRBJ2-2, with 8 bases fitting TRBD1. This CDR3 comprises 15 residues. After removal of 5 bases from V and 1 base from J, the junction contained 6 bases not matched to a gene. Germline CDR1 and CDR2: GTSNPN and SVGIG (reference sequence). CDR3 nucleotide sequence: TGTGCCTGGTCGACAGGGGAGGTGAACACCGGGGAGCTGTTTTTT. It yields the protein CAWSTGEVNTGELFF.

This clonotype is medium-sized (0.01 to 0.1%) in the sample. This chain connects TRBV6-2 or TRBV6-3 to TRBJ1-4; D gene ambiguous. Germline loops: CDR1 MNHEY, CDR2 SVGEGT. The CDR3 totals 10 residues. Trimming left V 8 bases short and J 13 bases short, with 11 bases between. The CDR3 protein is CASGPPGLFF. CDR3 DNA: TGTGCCAGCGGCCCGCCGGGACTGTTTTTT.